What follows are 8 T cell receptor delta chains derived from one specimen sequenced in a study of gamma-delta T cells after stem cell transplantation. TCRdb re-called clones from the RT-PCR reads via CATT. The sample has about 1,200 delta-chain clones; roughly 2.2% are singletons. Sequences were obtained from gamma-delta T cells. The receptors shown here come from a human donor. It is not recorded whose cells these are; they may come from a transplant donor.

The CDR3 protein is CACDTVVLGDTRRSWDTRQMFF. The DNA for the CDR3 is TGTGCCTGTGACACCGTGGTACTGGGGGATACGCGAAGGTCCTGGGACACCCGACAGATGTTTTTC. The chain uses TRDV2 and TRDJ3, with 13 bases aligning to TRDD3. Germline V gene data show CDR1 as GEAIGNYY and CDR2 as EKD. The ends lost 0 bases at V and 1 base at J; junction bases unmatched: 11. The CDR3 loop spans 22 amino acids.

This clone has a handful of counts. The protein given by TCRdb reflects a much larger clone and differs at residue 5 from this DNA's translation, likely from a read error; the protein shown is the DNA's translation. V is TRDV2 and J is TRDJ1, with 12 bases aligning to TRDD3. Trimming took 1 base from V and 0 from J; bases not matched to a gene: 8. The CDR3 is made up of 18 amino acids. Germline CDR1 GEAIGNYY, CDR2 EKD. Written as DNA, the CDR3 is TGTGCCTGTGACACATTAGAACTGGGGGATACTTACACCGATAAACTCATCTTT. This translates into CACDTLELGDTYTDKLIF.

This clone came up a few times. This is likely an artifact of a read error, given a far larger clone one base away. The sample carries other DNA sequences with the same CDR3. This rearrangement joins TRDV2 to TRDJ1; 7 bases are a match to TRDD3. The germline gives CDR1 GEAIGNYY, CDR2 EKD. After removal of 0 bases from V and 5 bases from J, the junction contained 17 bases not matched to a gene. The CDR3 length is 18 residues. The CDR3 DNA is TGTGCCTGTGACACCGTCAATTCTGGGGGGCTAACCACTGATAAACTCATCTTT. Translated: CACDTVNSGGLTTDKLIF.

This clone occurred a few times. This CDR3 is CALGGDGLPLIWGILGPYTDKLIF. The CDR3 nucleotides are TGTGCTCTTGGGGGAGACGGCCTCCCTCTGATCTGGGGGATACTTGGGCCTTACACCGATAAACTCATCTTT. V gene TRDV1 combines with J gene TRDJ1; 11 bases fit TRDD3. The CDR3 sequence is 24 residues long. Germline CDR1 and CDR2: TSWWSYY and QGS. The V and J ends lost 4 bases and 0 bases, in that order; junction bases with no gene match: 28.

Comments on this clone: TCRdb pairs this DNA with a much larger clone's protein that differs at residue 16, likely a read error; the protein shown was translated from the DNA. V and J are TRDV2 and TRDJ1; TRDD3 matches at 12 bases. Germline loops: CDR1 GEAIGNYY, CDR2 EKD. The CDR3 has 18 amino acids. The CDR3 sequence is CACDNVLGDTKNTDKPIF. For the CDR3, the DNA is TGTGCCTGTGACAATGTACTGGGGGATACTAAGAACACCGATAAACCCATCTTT.

Relative to its sample, this clone is large. Other DNA sequences of this sample code for an identical CDR3. J is TRDJ1 and V is TRDV2; 9 nucleotides agree with TRDD3. CDR1 and CDR2 (germline): GEAIGNYY, EKD. The CDR3 has 15 residues. V was clipped by 3 bases and J by 0 bases; unmatched bases: 4. CDR3 sequence: CACDPLGEYTDKLIF. The CDR3 DNA sequence: TGTGCCTGTGACCCACTGGGGGAGTACACCGATAAACTCATCTTT.

The chain employs TRDV2 and TRDJ1; TRDD3 agrees at 12 bases. CDR1 and CDR2 from the germline V gene are GEAIGNYY and EKD. This CDR3 has 18 amino acids. Losses at the gene ends were 3 bases for V and 0 bases for J; bases not matched to a gene: 10. The CDR3 bases are TGTGCCTGTGACTCTCTACTGGGGGATACTAAGAACACCGATAAACTCATCTTT. As protein: CACDSLLGDTKNTDKLIF.

Details on this clone: The protein TCRdb gives is from a much larger clone and does not agree with this DNA's translation at residue 9, likely a read error; the protein shown here comes from the DNA. V usage is TRDV2 and J usage is TRDJ1; 11 bases fit TRDD3. J was trimmed by 0 bases and V by 3 bases; bases with no gene match: 2. Germline values: CDR1 GEAIGNYY, CDR2 EKD. CDR3 length equals 15 residues. The CDR3 nucleotides are TGTGCCTGTGACCTACTGGGGGATAACACCGATAAACTCATCTTT. It codes for CACDLLGDNTDKLIF.